This TCR beta chain was sequenced in a study of blood T cell repertoires in COVID-19. Study information: Samples taken during acute and convalescent COVID-19 were collected in the United States, Italy and Spain. The analysed material was cDNA or gDNA that came from T cells, B-cell-depleted T cells, or PBMCs.

As processed by the authors: From reference gene primer amplification, estimates of nucleated cell counts were derived. Here immunoSEQ multiplex PCR was the method, and the copy in TCRdb shows in-frame clones only, minus some. V, J and clone size derive from that table, while D and trimming were established from the DNA sequence. The sample has around 82,000 clones; 89% are singletons. This CDR3 contains 15 residues. Germline V gene lookup returns CDR1 LNHDA and CDR2 SQIVND (reference sequence). Trimming stripped 1 base from V and 3 bases from J, with 10 bases between. This receptor was identified in a man aged 65-85 years with active or convalescent COVID-19. The rearrangement uses TRBV19 and TRBJ1-5; D perhaps matches TRBD1 (6 bases). The sequenced sample was peripheral blood. The CDR3 DNA reads as TGTGCCAGTAGTATAGTGACAGGAGACAATCAGCCCCAGCATTTT. This sequence encodes CASSIVTGDNQPQHF.